Shown below are 7 T cell receptor beta chains from a single sample sequenced in a study of Tregs in tolerant kidney transplant recipients. Using immunoSEQ multiplex PCR, the repertoire was profiled, and TCRdb retains in-frame clones only, with some absent. The sample holds some 70,000 clones; approximately 91% are singletons and the top ten take more than 0.35%. Sequencing used CD4+ T cells from blood, obtained before the transplant. These TCRs come from a human donor who received a combined kidney and bone marrow transplant.

J is TRBJ1-2 and V is TRBV30; no clear D gene. The germline V gene encodes CDR1 GTSNPN and CDR2 SVGIG (reference sequence). The length of the CDR3 is 12 residues. Trimming removed 0 bases at V and 7 bases at J, with 9 bases between. CDR3 region: CAWSVSGLGYTF. The CDR3 bases are TGTGCCTGGAGTGTTTCTGGACTTGGCTACACCTTC.

This sequence joins TRBV19 and TRBJ2-7; 12 bases map to TRBD2. The CDR3 runs to 14 residues. Germline V lookup: CDR1 LNHDA, CDR2 SQIVND (reference sequence). V dropped 7 bases and J dropped 4; count of bases not matched to a gene: 5. The CDR3, as DNA: TGTGCCAGTAAGACTAGCGGGAGATCTTACGAGCAGTACTTC. It is translated as CASKTSGRSYEQYF.

The chain combines TRBV10-1 with TRBJ2-5; a possible D gene is TRBD2 (5 bases). Trimming removed 0 bases from V and 2 bases from J, with 7 bases in between. Germline CDR1 reads WNHNN; CDR2 reads SYGVQD (reference sequence). The CDR3 consists of 14 residues. Written as DNA, the CDR3 is TGCGCCAGCAGTGAGTCTACGGGACAAGAGACCCAGTACTTC. Translating it yields CASSESTGQETQYF.

CDR3 residues: CASSEGGISYEQYF. Here the CDR3 DNA reads TGCGCCAGCAGTGAGGGCGGGATCTCCTACGAGCAGTACTTC. V usage is TRBV10-1 and J usage is TRBJ2-7; maybe TRBD2 (6 bases). This CDR3 spans 14 amino acids. Trimming pared 2 bases from V and 0 bases from J, leaving 8 bases between. The germline V gene has CDR1 WNHNN and CDR2 SYGVQD (reference sequence).

The chain combines TRBV20-1 with TRBJ1-2; no clear D. The V and J ends lost 3 bases and 8 bases respectively, with 10 bases between them. Germline V lookup: CDR1 DFQATT, CDR2 SNEGSKA (reference sequence). The CDR3 covers 11 residues. For the CDR3, the DNA is TGCAGTGCTAGTGAGATCCGCGGCTACACCTTC. Translation: CSASEIRGYTF.

V and J are TRBV5-6 and TRBJ2-7, with TRBD2 matching over 13 bases. CDR3 length equals 18 residues. V lost 0 bases to trimming and J lost 2 bases; unmatched junction nucleotides: 8. CDR1 is SGHDT, CDR2 YYEEEE, per germline. CDR3 bases: TGTGCCAGCAGCTTGGGGCCACCGGGACTAGCGGGACCCTACGAGCAGTACTTC. Translating gives CASSLGPPGLAGPYEQYF.

J is TRBJ2-5 and V is TRBV5-1, with 7 bases that match TRBD1. Germline CDR1 reads SGHRS; CDR2 reads YFSETQ. V dropped 3 bases and J dropped 1; count of bases not matched to a gene: 6. The CDR3 spans 15 residues. DNA of the CDR3: TGCGCCAGCAGCTCAACAACAGGGGTCCAAGAGACCCAGTACTTC. Translating it yields CASSSTTGVQETQYF.